Listed below are T cell receptor beta chains from one sample, sequenced in a study of blood T cell repertoires in COVID-19. Only in-frame clones appear in the TCRdb table, and some are missing; sequencing was by immunoSEQ multiplex PCR. The repertoire holds hundreds of thousands of clones, with approximately 82% as singletons. Sequencing was performed on peripheral blood. Receptors were obtained from an elderly woman with acute or convalescent COVID-19. Both conserved end residues are part of each CDR3. Fields, in order: J gene, V gene, clone size, D gene, CDR3 DNA, CDR3 protein. A D gene is named only where the DNA matches it firmly. Clone size, where shown, is once, few, many, or a class for clones that have expanded.

J gene: TRBJ2-7; V gene: TRBV5-3; clone size: -; D gene: -; CDR3 DNA: TGTGCCAGAAGCTTGGACTTCTTAACCTACGAGCAGTACTTC; CDR3 protein: CARSLDFLTYEQYF
J gene: TRBJ2-3; V gene: TRBV27; clone size: -; D gene: TRBD2; CDR3 DNA: TGTGCCAGCAGTTCATACCCAGCGGGAGGCTTCGATACGCAGTATTTT; CDR3 protein: CASSSYPAGGFDTQYF
J gene: TRBJ1-4; V gene: TRBV7-2; clone size: -; D gene: TRBD1; CDR3 DNA: TGTGCCAGCAGCTTAGTTGCAGGGGGCCTAATCGGGGAAAAACTGTTTTTT; CDR3 protein: CASSLVAGGLIGEKLFF
J gene: TRBJ1-3; V gene: TRBV3-1/TRBV3-2; clone size: -; D gene: TRBD1; CDR3 DNA: TGTGCCAGCAGCAAATTGGGACAGCGCTCTGGAAACACCATATATTTT; CDR3 protein: CASSKLGQRSGNTIYF
J gene: TRBJ2-6; V gene: TRBV6-6; clone size: -; D gene: -; CDR3 DNA: TGTGCCAGCAGTCCGGGACATTCAAGCTCTGGGGCCAACGTCCTGACTTTC; CDR3 protein: CASSPGHSSSGANVLTF
J gene: TRBJ2-7; V gene: TRBV7-9; clone size: -; D gene: TRBD2; CDR3 DNA: TGTGCCAGCAGCCCCGGGAGGCTCGCTTCCTACGAGCAGTACTTC; CDR3 protein: CASSPGRLASYEQYF
J gene: TRBJ1-1; V gene: TRBV7-2; clone size: -; D gene: -; CDR3 DNA: TGTGCCAGCAGCCCCGAGTACCCCCTGACAGGCTTGAACACTGAAGCTTTCTTT; CDR3 protein: CASSPEYPLTGLNTEAFF
J gene: TRBJ2-7; V gene: TRBV11-3; clone size: -; D gene: -; CDR3 DNA: TGTGCCAGCAGCTTAGGCGGGTCAAATCTCTACGAGCAGTACTTC; CDR3 protein: CASSLGGSNLYEQYF
J gene: TRBJ2-7; V gene: TRBV5-1; clone size: -; D gene: -; CDR3 DNA: TGCGCCAGCAGCTTGGGAGGTTCTATTCGGTTTGGACAGTCCTACGAGCAGTACTTC; CDR3 protein: CASSLGGSIRFGQSYEQYF
J gene: TRBJ1-2; V gene: TRBV10-1; clone size: -; D gene: -; CDR3 DNA: TGCGCCAGCCAAATTAACAGGGCGAGCTATGGCTACACCTTC; CDR3 protein: CASQINRASYGYTF
J gene: TRBJ1-1; V gene: TRBV7-2; clone size: -; D gene: TRBD1; CDR3 DNA: TGTGCCAGCCGGACAGGAACGAACACTGAAGCTTTCTTT; CDR3 protein: CASRTGTNTEAFF
J gene: TRBJ2-3; V gene: TRBV5-1; clone size: -; D gene: -; CDR3 DNA: TGCGCCAGCAGCTCTGCATGGGCCGTCGGTACAGATACGCAGTATTTT; CDR3 protein: CASSSAWAVGTDTQYF
J gene: TRBJ1-1; V gene: TRBV5-1; clone size: -; D gene: TRBD1; CDR3 DNA: TGCGCCAGCAGCCAGGGACAGGAGAACACTGAAGCTTTCTTT; CDR3 protein: CASSQGQENTEAFF
J gene: TRBJ2-2; V gene: TRBV7-8; clone size: -; D gene: -; CDR3 DNA: TGTGCCAGCCTTGGGCCGGGGGCGAACACCGGGGAGCTGTTTTTT; CDR3 protein: CASLGPGANTGELFF
J gene: TRBJ2-5; V gene: TRBV18; clone size: -; D gene: -; CDR3 DNA: TGTGCCAGCTCACCTGAGCTCGGGTTCCAAGAGACCCAGTACTTC; CDR3 protein: CASSPELGFQETQYF
J gene: TRBJ1-3; V gene: TRBV27; clone size: -; D gene: -; CDR3 DNA: TGTGCCAGCAGTTTATCGCCCGAGAACACCATATATTTT; CDR3 protein: CASSLSPENTIYF
J gene: TRBJ2-7; V gene: TRBV29-1; clone size: -; D gene: TRBD1; CDR3 DNA: TGCAGCGTTGAGGGGACAGGGAACTACGAGCAGTACTTC; CDR3 protein: CSVEGTGNYEQYF
J gene: TRBJ2-7; V gene: TRBV5-1; clone size: -; D gene: TRBD2; CDR3 DNA: TGCGCCAGCAGCCCCGGACTAGCGGGAGGGTCTCTCTACGAGCAGTACTTC; CDR3 protein: CASSPGLAGGSLYEQYF
J gene: TRBJ2-3; V gene: TRBV18; clone size: -; D gene: TRBD1; CDR3 DNA: TGTGCCAGCTCACCATACGGGACAGAAACAGATACGCAGTATTTT; CDR3 protein: CASSPYGTETDTQYF
J gene: TRBJ2-5; V gene: TRBV11-2; clone size: -; D gene: TRBD2; CDR3 DNA: TGTGCCAGCAGCCGCCAAGGACTAGCGGGAGAGACCCAGTACTTC; CDR3 protein: CASSRQGLAGETQYF
J gene: TRBJ1-2; V gene: TRBV5-1; clone size: once; D gene: TRBD1; CDR3 DNA: TGCGCCAGCAGCTGGGGACAGGGGGCGGATGGCTACACCTTC; CDR3 protein: CASSWGQGADGYTF
J gene: TRBJ2-7; V gene: TRBV5-3; clone size: -; D gene: TRBD2; CDR3 DNA: TGTGCCAGAAGCTGCCCTAGCGGAGGAGCTTACGAGCAGTACTTC; CDR3 protein: CARSCPSGGAYEQYF
J gene: TRBJ2-1; V gene: TRBV7-3; clone size: -; D gene: TRBD2; CDR3 DNA: TGTGCCAGCAGCACAAGGACTAGCGGGGGTAACAATGAGCAGTTCTTC; CDR3 protein: CASSTRTSGGNNEQFF
J gene: TRBJ2-5; V gene: TRBV5-1; clone size: -; D gene: TRBD2; CDR3 DNA: TGCGCCAGCAGCTTGTCCGGGAGGGGGGGCGAGACCCAGTACTTC; CDR3 protein: CASSLSGRGGETQYF
J gene: TRBJ2-1; V gene: TRBV11-3; clone size: -; D gene: TRBD1; CDR3 DNA: TGTGCCAGCAGCTTGGATAGGGGGCGGAATGAGCAGTTCTTC; CDR3 protein: CASSLDRGRNEQFF
J gene: TRBJ2-7; V gene: TRBV6-6; clone size: -; D gene: TRBD2; CDR3 DNA: TGTGCCAGCAGTCGGGGAGCGGGGAGAGGGAATACCTACGAGCAGTACTTC; CDR3 protein: CASSRGAGRGNTYEQYF
J gene: TRBJ1-1; V gene: TRBV6-5; clone size: -; D gene: TRBD1; CDR3 DNA: TGTGCCAGCAGACCCCCGGGACAGGGGTACCCTGAAGCTTTCTTT; CDR3 protein: CASRPPGQGYPEAFF
J gene: TRBJ2-3; V gene: TRBV2; clone size: -; D gene: -; CDR3 DNA: TGTGCCAGCAGGGGGACTCCAGGGACAGATACGCAGTATTTT; CDR3 protein: CASRGTPGTDTQYF
J gene: TRBJ1-3; V gene: TRBV7-8; clone size: once; D gene: TRBD1; CDR3 DNA: TGTGCCAGCAGCCAAAGCTCGGACAGGGGGCTCCCTGGAAACACCATATATTTT; CDR3 protein: CASSQSSDRGLPGNTIYF
J gene: TRBJ2-2; V gene: TRBV11-2; clone size: -; D gene: -; CDR3 DNA: TGTGCCAGCAGCTTATTAATCAGGAACACCGGGGAGCTGTTTTTT; CDR3 protein: CASSLLIRNTGELFF
J gene: TRBJ1-1; V gene: TRBV7-2; clone size: -; D gene: -; CDR3 DNA: TGTGCCAGCAGCCAAGGGACTTTTGGGACTGAAGCTTTCTTT; CDR3 protein: CASSQGTFGTEAFF
J gene: TRBJ1-1; V gene: TRBV18; clone size: -; D gene: -; CDR3 DNA: TGTGCCAGCTCACAATTTGTCGGCGGGGTTTACACTGAAGCTTTCTTT; CDR3 protein: CASSQFVGGVYTEAFF
J gene: TRBJ1-1; V gene: TRBV6-6; clone size: -; D gene: TRBD1; CDR3 DNA: TGTGCCAGCAGTTCCCACAGGGGCATTTCTGAAGCTTTCTTT; CDR3 protein: CASSSHRGISEAFF
J gene: TRBJ2-5; V gene: TRBV7-9; clone size: -; D gene: -; CDR3 DNA: TGTGCCAGCAGCTTAGCGCTCCGGGAGACCCAGTACTTC; CDR3 protein: CASSLALRETQYF
J gene: TRBJ1-1; V gene: TRBV7-2; clone size: -; D gene: -; CDR3 DNA: TGTGCCAGCAGCCTTAACGCAGAGGGCCGCACTGAAGCTTTCTTT; CDR3 protein: CASSLNAEGRTEAFF
J gene: TRBJ2-1; V gene: TRBV14; clone size: -; D gene: -; CDR3 DNA: TGTGCCAGCAGCCAACGGGACTGGACCCATGAGCAGTTCTTC; CDR3 protein: CASSQRDWTHEQFF
J gene: TRBJ2-1; V gene: TRBV6-6; clone size: -; D gene: TRBD2; CDR3 DNA: TGTGCCAGCAGTTACATGCGGGAGGGTATAGAATTCTTC; CDR3 protein: CASSYMREGIEFF
J gene: TRBJ2-1; V gene: TRBV7-8; clone size: few; D gene: TRBD2; CDR3 DNA: TGTGCCAGCAGCTCCCTCGATAGCGGGCCTTACAATGAGCAGTTCTTC; CDR3 protein: CASSSLDSGPYNEQFF
J gene: TRBJ1-1; V gene: TRBV9; clone size: -; D gene: -; CDR3 DNA: TGTGCCAGCAGCGGCAGTATGAACACTGAAGCTTTCTTT; CDR3 protein: CASSGSMNTEAFF
J gene: TRBJ1-5; V gene: TRBV10-3; clone size: -; D gene: -; CDR3 DNA: TGTGCCATCAAGGGAGGGTACAATCAGCCCCAGCATTTT; CDR3 protein: CAIKGGYNQPQHF
J gene: TRBJ2-7; V gene: TRBV4-2; clone size: -; D gene: TRBD2; CDR3 DNA: TGTGCCAGCAGCCAAGGACTAGCGGGAGTACTCTACGAGCAGTACTTC; CDR3 protein: CASSQGLAGVLYEQYF
J gene: TRBJ1-1; V gene: TRBV6-6; clone size: -; D gene: -; CDR3 DNA: TGTGCCAGCAGACCATCTCAGGTGGTCACTGAAGCTTTCTTT; CDR3 protein: CASRPSQVVTEAFF
J gene: TRBJ1-2; V gene: TRBV6-5; clone size: -; D gene: TRBD1; CDR3 DNA: TGTGCCAGCAGTTCACCACGGACAGGGAACTATGGCTACACCTTC; CDR3 protein: CASSSPRTGNYGYTF
J gene: TRBJ1-1; V gene: TRBV6-5; clone size: -; D gene: -; CDR3 DNA: TGTGCCAGCAGTTATATTCAGGGAGAAGCTTTCTTT; CDR3 protein: CASSYIQGEAFF
J gene: TRBJ2-3; V gene: TRBV18; clone size: -; D gene: TRBD2; CDR3 DNA: TGTGCCAGCTCACACGGGAGGGCCACCACAGATACGCAGTATTTT; CDR3 protein: CASSHGRATTDTQYF
J gene: TRBJ2-3; V gene: TRBV4-2; clone size: -; D gene: TRBD2; CDR3 DNA: TGTGCCAGCAGCTTTCAAGCGGGGAACACAGATACGCAGTATTTT; CDR3 protein: CASSFQAGNTDTQYF
J gene: TRBJ2-5; V gene: TRBV6-2/TRBV6-3; clone size: once; D gene: -; CDR3 DNA: TGTGCCAGCAGCCCCACCGGCGGCTGGGAGACCCAGTACTTC; CDR3 protein: CASSPTGGWETQYF
J gene: TRBJ2-3; V gene: TRBV5-1; clone size: -; D gene: -; CDR3 DNA: TGCGCCAGCAGCTTGGGGTCCTCCGTGACGGGGGTGACAGATACGCAGTATTTT; CDR3 protein: CASSLGSSVTGVTDTQYF
J gene: TRBJ2-7; V gene: TRBV7-8; clone size: few; D gene: -; CDR3 DNA: TGTGCCAGCAGCTTACGGGGGATTTCCTACGAGCAGTACTTC; CDR3 protein: CASSLRGISYEQYF
J gene: TRBJ2-7; V gene: TRBV11-1; clone size: few; D gene: -; CDR3 DNA: TGTGCCAGCAGCTTTGATCCCCCGGGATTTAAGTACTTC; CDR3 protein: CASSFDPPGFKYF
J gene: TRBJ2-7; V gene: TRBV5-4; clone size: -; D gene: TRBD2; CDR3 DNA: TGTGCCAGCAGCTGGGGGACTAGCGGGAGTTTATTCACCTACGAGCAGTACTTC; CDR3 protein: CASSWGTSGSLFTYEQYF
J gene: TRBJ1-2; V gene: TRBV9; clone size: -; D gene: TRBD1; CDR3 DNA: TGTGCCAGCAGCGCCCTCACATCAACCGGGACAGGGGGCGACTACACCTTC; CDR3 protein: CASSALTSTGTGGDYTF